The clone carrying this TCR beta chain was counted a few times. The germline CDR1 and CDR2 sequences are KGHDR and SFDVKD. This CDR3 has 15 amino acids. Trimming took 3 bases from V and 7 from J; bases not matched to a gene: 8. The data were taken from a study of blood T cell repertoires in COVID-19. Produced via immunoSEQ multiplex PCR; TCRdb's table is partial and in-frame only. The sample carries around 94,000 clones, 80% to 85% recorded once. J is TRBJ2-5 and V is TRBV24-1, with 9 bases matching TRBD1. The sample taken for sequencing was peripheral blood. This receptor was taken from a man in his 60s with acute or convalescent COVID-19. CDR3 protein: CATSDAGTGQATQYF. CDR3 coding DNA: TGTGCCACCAGTGATGCCGGGACAGGGCAGGCGACCCAGTACTTC.